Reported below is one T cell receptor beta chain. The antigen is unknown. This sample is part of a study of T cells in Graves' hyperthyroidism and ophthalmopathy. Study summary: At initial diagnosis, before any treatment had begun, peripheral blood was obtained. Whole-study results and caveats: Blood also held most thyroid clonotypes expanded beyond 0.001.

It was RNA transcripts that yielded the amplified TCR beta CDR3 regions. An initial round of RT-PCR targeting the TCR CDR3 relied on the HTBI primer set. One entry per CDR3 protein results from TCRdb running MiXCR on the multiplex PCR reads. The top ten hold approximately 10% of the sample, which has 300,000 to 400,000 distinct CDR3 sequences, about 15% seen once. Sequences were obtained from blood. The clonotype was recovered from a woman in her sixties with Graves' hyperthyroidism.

CDR3 in amino acids: CASRLGQNSGNTIYF. CDR3 sequence (DNA): TGTGCCAGTAGATTGGGACAGAACTCTGGAAACACCATATATTTT. The chain is built from TRBV19 and TRBJ1-3; 7 positions agree with TRBD1. V was clipped by 6 bases and J by 0 bases; unmatched bases: 5. Germline V gives CDR1 LNHDA, CDR2 SQIVND (reference sequence). The length of the CDR3 is 15 residues.